This T cell receptor (beta chain) stems from a study of T cells in women clearing cervical HPV infection (dated by TCRdb to about 2018). Looking at the study overall: Cases were approximately 25 women with histologically confirmed HPV16-related CIN3 or worse, including a couple of invasive cancers. The controls were around 26 women whose single incident HPV16 infection cleared within 12 months with no development of precancer or cancer. Five blinded duplicates per group were added as quality controls, giving about 60 samples: approximately 50 participants and 10 replicates. For cases, a median interval of nearly 150 days, with an interquartile range of about 90 to 210 days, was observed between lesion detection and blood sampling. Since HLA typing was available for only a few women, HLA type could not be ruled out as a confounder. The parent cohort enrolled approximately 9,200 women aged 18 or older in Guanacaste, Costa Rica, during about 1992 to 1994 and followed them for over six years. An exploratory proof-of-principle case-control study, nested within the Guanacaste HPV Natural History Study in Costa Rica, was conducted to compare TCR repertoires across cervical HPV16 outcomes. Cases were matched to controls by age within five years and by the year the sample was collected. Cases had a median age of approximately 35 years and controls had a median age of approximately 37, with no significant differences in baseline characteristics. Blood from cases was collected at the visit at which the lesion was first identified, whereas blood from controls was collected once infection was no longer detected. The full study reports these points: Because T-cell numbers per sample were unknown, differences in richness could reflect varying T-cell content rather than repertoire biology. Random forest classifiers that combined richness and V gene abundances separated cases from controls with an estimated AUC of about 0.8. Whether associations preceded infection or resulted from infection could not be shown with the cross-sectional design, and effector/memory subsets and HPV-specific T cells were not isolated. Across sequencing depths, CIN3+ cases showed significantly higher TCR repertoire richness than controls, but evenness did not differ between the groups. Lower TRBV6-7 relative abundance was observed in cases than in controls (about 0.099% versus 0.17%; Bonferroni P = 0.0008).

As for this clone: The specificity of this receptor is unknown. With the read ending 3 residues before the CDR3 end, the germline J gene is used to fill in that end.

Cut back by 2 bases and 7 bases, the V and J ends lie 12 bases apart. As encoded in the germline V gene (reference sequence), CDR1 is SEHNR while CDR2 is FQNEAQ. From cysteine to phenylalanine, the CDR3 is 14 amino acids long. The CDR3 was read in part: 33 bases, with the frame set at base 1. TCR beta CDR3 regions were amplified by multiplex PCR from an average of about 1,100 ng genomic DNA per sample using the immunoSEQ assay. Primer bias was corrected in the assay by using a complete synthetic TCR repertoire to establish an amplification baseline. The amplicons were sequenced using the Illumina platform. Concerning the study's data processing: Sequence errors were corrected by clustering with frequency ratios and a modified nearest-neighbor algorithm, and the sequences were then analyzed in the immunoSEQ Analyzer using IMGT gene definitions. TCR richness and evenness were averaged over 20 rarefaction repeats at each rarefaction depth, excluding samples with fewer sequences than the depth. Wilcoxon rank sum tests with FDR correction were used to compare V, D and J gene relative abundances between the groups. In the blinded duplicates, the intraclass correlation was about 95% for TCR richness and averaged around 78% across more than 65 gene segments. The table was pulled from immuneACCESS by TCRdb, which kept in-frame rearrangements only. Such tables lose some clones; where checked, under half of the loss comes from unresolved V genes, and the rest has no known cause. From that table come the V and J calls and clone size; the DNA was used to work out D and trimming. The sample table on file contains tens of thousands of clones. 4.5% to 6% of the sample goes to the ten largest clones.

Every participant had a single incident cervical HPV16 infection, and women with prevalent HPV16 infections were excluded. Cervical HPV DNA was detected with MY09/MY11 PCR, and genotyping was done with dot-blot hybridization. Under 19 mL of heparinized blood were centrifuged, and the buffy coat was aliquoted, frozen at -30°C, then stored at -80°C. Genomic DNA was extracted from buffy coat specimens using QIAGEN kits. The clonotype was recovered from a woman aged 18-70 years with a cervical HPV16 infection that either progressed to CIN3+ or cleared (not recorded which). Sample: blood buffy coat. The V and J genes are TRBV7-9 and TRBJ2-1, with the D gene not confidently named. The part of the CDR3 DNA that was read is TGTGCCAGCAGCTTATTGGAAGGCAGGAATGAG. It is translated as CASSLLEGRNE. The full-length CDR3 reads as CASSLLEGRNEQFF.